The rows below give T cell receptor beta chains drawn from one sample of a study of blood T cell repertoires in COVID-19. Generated by immunoSEQ multiplex PCR, the TCRdb table keeps only in-frame clones and is missing some. The table shows around 180,000 clones, with under 85% occurring only once. The sample taken for sequencing was peripheral blood. The source is a woman older than 75 with acute or convalescent COVID-19. CDR3s leave out the opening cysteine and the closing phenylalanine or tryptophan. The D gene is left open where the match is weak.

d_call: NA
j_call: TRBJ2-7
v_call: TRBV5-5
cdr3_aa: ASSLRQGPYEQY

d_call: NA
j_call: TRBJ1-4
v_call: TRBV7-2
cdr3_aa: ASSFRVPNEKLF

d_call: TRBD1
j_call: TRBJ1-4
v_call: TRBV12-3/TRBV12-4
cdr3_aa: ASSGTAGEKLF

d_call: TRBD1
j_call: TRBJ2-2
v_call: TRBV7-2
cdr3_aa: ASRLNRDSSGELF

d_call: NA
j_call: TRBJ2-7
v_call: TRBV5-4
cdr3_aa: ASSLAGTGSYEQY

d_call: TRBD2
j_call: TRBJ2-3
v_call: TRBV19
cdr3_aa: ASSNGLAGGSTDTQY

d_call: TRBD1
j_call: TRBJ2-2
v_call: TRBV5-1
cdr3_aa: ASSLAGDRHTGELF

d_call: NA
j_call: TRBJ1-5
v_call: TRBV15
cdr3_aa: ATSRPKGTWGNQPQH

d_call: NA
j_call: TRBJ1-1
v_call: TRBV12-3/TRBV12-4
cdr3_aa: ASSLTGIEAF

d_call: NA
j_call: TRBJ1-2
v_call: TRBV3-1/TRBV3-2
cdr3_aa: ASSPSTGLAKWT

d_call: NA
j_call: TRBJ2-7
v_call: TRBV6-4
cdr3_aa: ASSVNSFSEQY

d_call: NA
j_call: TRBJ2-7
v_call: TRBV5-1
cdr3_aa: ASSLASVATYEQY

d_call: NA
j_call: TRBJ2-2
v_call: TRBV29-1
cdr3_aa: SVGPRRDTGELF

d_call: TRBD2
j_call: TRBJ2-6
v_call: TRBV28
cdr3_aa: ASRSGGAGANVLT

d_call: TRBD2
j_call: TRBJ2-7
v_call: TRBV5-6
cdr3_aa: ASSPGLAVSYEQY

d_call: NA
j_call: TRBJ1-6
v_call: TRBV19
cdr3_aa: ASSTGLRRNSPLH

d_call: NA
j_call: TRBJ2-5
v_call: TRBV5-1
cdr3_aa: ASSLDPGAQETQY

d_call: NA
j_call: TRBJ1-5
v_call: TRBV30
cdr3_aa: AWSQGNLYNQPQH

d_call: TRBD1
j_call: TRBJ2-7
v_call: TRBV9
cdr3_aa: ASSKGQVPYEQY

d_call: TRBD1
j_call: TRBJ1-1
v_call: TRBV10-3
cdr3_aa: AISESRTGLNTEAF

d_call: TRBD1
j_call: TRBJ1-1
v_call: TRBV5-1
cdr3_aa: ASSSRRTGGTEAF

d_call: NA
j_call: TRBJ1-2
v_call: TRBV28
cdr3_aa: ASRMSDRTNYGYT

d_call: NA
j_call: TRBJ2-7
v_call: TRBV12-5
cdr3_aa: ASGWTRPGVRVHEGQY

d_call: NA
j_call: TRBJ2-5
v_call: TRBV5-1
cdr3_aa: ASSPDSQETQY

d_call: TRBD2
j_call: TRBJ2-1
v_call: TRBV6-4
cdr3_aa: ASSAGTSGSNEQF

d_call: NA
j_call: TRBJ1-1
v_call: TRBV24-1
cdr3_aa: ATSDSRYRVTFMNTEAF

d_call: TRBD2
j_call: TRBJ2-3
v_call: TRBV7-7
cdr3_aa: ASSPGTSGVTDTQY

d_call: TRBD1
j_call: TRBJ2-5
v_call: TRBV27
cdr3_aa: ASSFRTGQETQY

d_call: TRBD2
j_call: TRBJ2-2
v_call: TRBV5-1
cdr3_aa: ASTLPGGRATGELF

d_call: NA
j_call: TRBJ2-7
v_call: TRBV6-4
cdr3_aa: ASSAESGLGEQY

d_call: NA
j_call: TRBJ1-3
v_call: TRBV9
cdr3_aa: ASSQDISGNTIY

d_call: NA
j_call: TRBJ1-3
v_call: TRBV5-6
cdr3_aa: ASSLAARVNTIY

d_call: TRBD2
j_call: TRBJ2-5
v_call: TRBV5-1
cdr3_aa: ASSLGLADFQETQY

d_call: NA
j_call: TRBJ1-3
v_call: TRBV5-1
cdr3_aa: ASSLELGSSGNTIY

d_call: TRBD2
j_call: TRBJ2-3
v_call: TRBV10-2
cdr3_aa: ASREYSGGATDTQY

d_call: TRBD2
j_call: TRBJ2-1
v_call: TRBV30
cdr3_aa: AWSVSGSPYNEQF

d_call: NA
j_call: TRBJ2-3
v_call: TRBV27
cdr3_aa: ASSYDSLAQY

d_call: NA
j_call: TRBJ2-2
v_call: TRBV10-2
cdr3_aa: ASKPPRDTGELF

d_call: NA
j_call: TRBJ2-1
v_call: TRBV7-9
cdr3_aa: ASTHRAAAYNEQF

d_call: NA
j_call: TRBJ2-3
v_call: TRBV9
cdr3_aa: ASSVATTGNTQY

d_call: TRBD1
j_call: TRBJ1-1
v_call: TRBV3-1/TRBV3-2
cdr3_aa: ASRRQGGTEAF

d_call: TRBD1
j_call: TRBJ2-7
v_call: TRBV18
cdr3_aa: ASSPLGTGVQYEQY

d_call: NA
j_call: TRBJ1-1
v_call: TRBV18
cdr3_aa: ASSPLTGDTEAF

d_call: NA
j_call: TRBJ1-2
v_call: TRBV2
cdr3_aa: ASSESGYGYT

d_call: TRBD2
j_call: TRBJ2-2
v_call: TRBV9
cdr3_aa: ASSLRASGMNTGELF

d_call: NA
j_call: TRBJ1-2
v_call: TRBV7-9
cdr3_aa: ASSLGATVYGYT

d_call: NA
j_call: TRBJ2-5
v_call: TRBV4-3
cdr3_aa: ASSQVGSGETQY

d_call: TRBD2
j_call: TRBJ2-2
v_call: TRBV15
cdr3_aa: ATSRDGASGTLPSELF

d_call: TRBD1
j_call: TRBJ1-3
v_call: TRBV5-1
cdr3_aa: ASSLQTGAYSGNTIY

d_call: NA
j_call: TRBJ2-1
v_call: TRBV6-4
cdr3_aa: ASSLRGGDEQF